A selection of T cell receptor beta chains follows, all from one sample in a study of patients and donors after allogeneic stem cell transplantation. Each CDR3 protein gets one entry after TCRdb re-called the RT-PCR reads with MiXCR. In the table there are 87,000 or so distinct CDR3 sequences, approximately 5.2% of which are singletons. The material sequenced was blood, either unsorted or a sorted T cell fraction (not recorded which). The origin of the receptors is a human donor who was either an allogeneic HSCT recipient or a stem cell or donor lymphocyte infusion donor (not recorded which). It is not recorded whose cells these are; they may come from a transplant donor. The CDR3 runs from the conserved cysteine through the conserved F or W. The D gene is left open where the match is weak. Clone size is shown for a subset of rows, as once, few, many or a class of expanded clone.

length: 12
J: TRBJ2-5
D: -
size: many
V: TRBV11-1
CDR3: CASSLDSRTQYF
DNA: TGTGCCAGCAGCTTAGATTCCCGGACCCAGTACTTC

length: 17
J: TRBJ2-1
D: -
size: many
V: TRBV4-2
CDR3: CASSQGGGMVSYNEQFF
DNA: TGTGCCAGCAGCCAAGGGGGCGGGATGGTCTCCTACAATGAGCAGTTCTTC

length: 13
J: TRBJ2-7
D: TRBD2
size: few
V: TRBV20-1
CDR3: CSASGMRPYEQYF
DNA: TGCAGTGCGAGCGGGATGAGGCCCTACGAGCAGTACTTC

length: 15
J: TRBJ2-1
D: -
size: many
V: TRBV7-6
CDR3: CASSLGGTSYNEQFF
DNA: TGTGCCAGCAGCTTAGGGGGGACGTCCTACAATGAGCAGTTCTTC

length: 15
J: TRBJ2-1
D: -
size: many
V: TRBV5-6
CDR3: CASSLFGVTYNEQFF
DNA: TGTGCCAGCAGCTTGTTCGGGGTAACCTACAATGAGCAGTTCTTC

length: 16
J: TRBJ2-5
D: TRBD2
size: -
V: TRBV7-6
CDR3: CASSSRGTSEQETQYF
DNA: TGTGCCAGCAGCTCCCGGGGGACTAGCGAACAAGAGACCCAGTACTTC

length: 11
J: TRBJ2-7
D: -
size: -
V: TRBV6-2/TRBV6-3
CDR3: CASSYSVEQYF
DNA: TGTGCCAGCAGTTACTCGGTCGAGCAGTACTTC

length: 21
J: TRBJ2-6
D: -
size: many
V: TRBV11-2
CDR3: CASSIYRVLSPSLSGANVLTF
DNA: TGTGCCAGCAGCATATACAGGGTACTGTCTCCCTCTCTCTCTGGGGCCAACGTCCTGACTTTC

length: 14
J: TRBJ1-2
D: TRBD1
size: many
V: TRBV5-1
CDR3: CASSLGTGGGGYTF
DNA: TGCGCCAGCAGCTTAGGGACAGGGGGCGGTGGCTACACCTTC

length: 14
J: TRBJ2-7
D: -
size: few
V: TRBV27
CDR3: CASLPGRGRGEQYF
DNA: TGTGCCAGCCTCCCGGGCAGGGGAAGGGGCGAGCAGTACTTC

length: 14
J: TRBJ1-3
D: -
size: many
V: TRBV11-2
CDR3: CASSFPQAGNTIYF
DNA: TGTGCCAGCAGCTTTCCACAAGCTGGAAACACCATATATTTT

length: 16
J: TRBJ2-5
D: -
size: -
V: TRBV5-1
CDR3: CASSARGVGYQETQYF
DNA: TGCGCCAGCAGCGCCCGAGGGGTTGGGTACCAAGAGACCCAGTACTTC

length: 12
J: TRBJ2-2
D: -
size: many
V: TRBV7-9
CDR3: CASSLQGGELFF
DNA: TGTGCCAGCAGCTTACAGGGAGGGGAGCTGTTTTTT

length: 13
J: TRBJ2-6
D: -
size: many
V: TRBV12-3/TRBV12-4
CDR3: CASTPSGANVLTF
DNA: TGTGCCAGCACCCCGTCTGGGGCCAACGTCCTGACTTTC

length: 16
J: TRBJ2-6
D: -
size: many
V: TRBV20-1
CDR3: CSVPMDSWSGANVLTF
DNA: TGCAGTGTCCCTATGGACAGTTGGTCTGGGGCCAACGTCCTGACTTTC

length: 15
J: TRBJ2-7
D: -
size: few
V: TRBV3-1
CDR3: CASSQGWRSDGEQYF
DNA: TGTGCCAGCAGCCAGGGATGGCGGTCCGACGGGGAGCAGTACTTC

length: 17
J: TRBJ2-5
D: TRBD2
size: medium-sized
V: TRBV12-3/TRBV12-4
CDR3: CASSLGPGRADGETQYF
DNA: TGTGCCAGCAGTCTTGGACCCGGGAGGGCCGATGGAGAGACCCAGTACTTC

length: 14
J: TRBJ2-5
D: -
size: many
V: TRBV20-1
CDR3: CSARDGLAIGSQYF
DNA: TGCAGTGCTAGAGACGGGCTAGCGATAGGGTCCCAGTACTTC

length: 16
J: TRBJ2-1
D: -
size: medium-sized
V: TRBV4-1
CDR3: CASSQGQPGSNNEQFF
DNA: TGCGCCAGCAGCCAAGGTCAACCGGGATCGAACAATGAGCAGTTCTTC

length: 15
J: TRBJ2-5
D: -
size: -
V: TRBV20-1
CDR3: CSARDLVSSKETQYF
DNA: TGCAGTGCTAGAGATCTTGTGTCTAGCAAAGAGACCCAGTACTTC

length: 14
J: TRBJ2-5
D: -
size: many
V: TRBV5-1
CDR3: CASSLGGLQETQYF
DNA: TGCGCCAGCAGCTTGGGGGGTCTCCAAGAGACCCAGTACTTC

length: 13
J: TRBJ1-5
D: -
size: many
V: TRBV20-1
CDR3: CSAIREPRQPQHF
DNA: TGCAGTGCGATTCGGGAGCCAAGACAGCCCCAGCATTTT

length: 13
J: TRBJ1-1
D: -
size: many
V: TRBV3-1
CDR3: CASSLDPRGEAFF
DNA: TGTGCCAGCAGCCTCGACCCCCGGGGTGAAGCTTTCTTT